This TCR beta chain was sequenced for a study of regulatory T cells in long-lasting Graves disease. Regarding the study as a whole: Thyroid tissue went unexamined; only peripheral blood was analyzed.

With iRepertoire HTBI primers and Arm-PCR of CDR3 regions, TCR beta libraries were built. MiXCR was run by TCRdb on the multiplex PCR reads, yielding one entry per CDR3 protein. The sample consists of roughly 450,000 distinct CDR3 sequences, less than 25% of them appearing once. CDR3 length: 15 residues. The germline V gene encodes CDR1 SGHNT and CDR2 YYREEE (reference sequence). The ends lost 4 bases at V and 3 bases at J; junction bases unmatched: 5. As for this clonotype: Its antigen is unidentified.

Time point described: persistent/refractory GD, antithyroid drugs over 5 years with positive TRAb. PBMC-derived RNA was used for the TCR library. The receptor was isolated from a female donor with Graves disease. The sample consisted of peripheral blood mononuclear cells (PBMCs), taken when the disease was refractory, from a patient treated with antithyroid drugs. The rearrangement uses TRBV5-4 and TRBJ2-2; 8 bases are shared with TRBD1. CDR3 sequence: CASSRQGADTGELFF. As DNA, the CDR3 is TGTGCCAGCAGCCGTCAGGGGGCGGACACCGGGGAGCTGTTTTTT.